Below, 19 T cell receptor beta chains from the same sample are listed, as sequenced in a study of tumor and adjacent non-tumor tissue in lung cancer. This sample's RNA came from whole unsorted tissue. This non-tumor lung sample came from over 3 cm beyond the tumor edge. TCRbeta libraries were built with three rounds of nested PCR, modified from ARM-PCR. TCRdb fed the multiplex PCR reads into MiXCR, producing one record per CDR3 protein. Among about 43,000 distinct CDR3 sequences listed, roughly 66% were seen once. The sequenced material came from distant non-tumor lung tissue. These receptors were collected from a man aged 50 to 60 with non-small cell lung cancer.

The V call is TRBV11-2, the J call TRBJ1-3; 12 positions agree with TRBD1. In germline, CDR1 is SGHAT, CDR2 FQNNGV. The J segment lost 8 bases and the V segment lost 6 bases, leaving 14 bases of the junction unmatched. The CDR3 runs to 17 residues. The DNA of the CDR3 is TGTGCCAGCAGACCTGGGACAGGGGGCGCCTCCGGAGACACCATATATTTT. Translation gives CASRPGTGGASGDTIYF.

Remarks on this clonotype: The junction shows a germline mismatch at one end, possibly a read error. The gene calls are TRBV11-1 and TRBJ2-1, with TRBD2 matching 7 bases. CDR3 length: 15 amino acids. Per germline, CDR1 SGHAT and CDR2 FQDESV (reference sequence). The CDR3 bases are TGTGCCAGCAGCCTAGACCCTAGCGGTTACAACGAGCATTTCTTC. Translation: CASSLDPSGYNEHFF.

This clonotype has only one observation. The chain employs TRBV29-1 and TRBJ1-1, with TRBD1 as a possible D gene (5 bases). The V gene's germline CDR1 is SQVTM and CDR2 ANQGSEA. V lost 5 bases to trimming and J lost 7 bases, with 14 bases between them. This CDR3 has 12 residues. CDR3 sequence reads: CSVMGGFGEAFF. The CDR3 DNA reads TGCAGCGTTATGGGGGGGTTTGGTGAAGCTTTCTTT. The full variable domain, completed using reference TRBV29-1 and TRBJ1-1, is SAVISQKPSRDICQRGTSLTIQCQVDSQVTMMFWYRQQPGQSLTLIATANQGSEATYESGFVIDKFPISRPNLTFSTLTVSNMSPEDSSIYLCSVMGGFGEAFFGQGTRLTVV.

This clonotype was found once. Since no conserved phenylalanine or tryptophan closes the CDR3, a read error is the likely cause. The chain recombines TRBV20-1 with TRBJ1-6, with 7 nucleotides matching TRBD1. Germline CDR1 reads DFQATT; CDR2 reads SNEGSKA (reference sequence). The V segment lost 0 bases and the J segment 13 bases; nucleotides outside the gene matches: 3. The CDR3 spans 12 residues. The DNA of the CDR3 is TGCAGTGCTAGAGATCCGACAGGGCCCCTCCACTAT. This encodes CSARDPTGPLHY.

This clonotype was seen many times. The rearrangement joins TRBV10-3 to TRBJ2-7; 11 bases match TRBD2. Trimming at V came to 4 bases and at J to 6 bases, leaving 11 bases not matched to a gene. CDR3 length: 16 residues. Germline V gene data show CDR1 as ENHRY and CDR2 as SYGVKD. The CDR3 loop reads CAISVSSGGPFGEQYF. CDR3 in DNA: TGTGCCATCAGTGTTTCTAGCGGGGGGCCTTTTGGCGAGCAGTACTTC.

This clonotype was observed at least ten times. V and J are TRBV6-1 and TRBJ2-7; TRBD2 matches 8 bases. Germline lookup yields CDR1 MNHNS and CDR2 SASEGT. This CDR3 contains 14 residues. J lost 1 base, V lost 5 bases, and 4 bases had no gene match. For the CDR3, the DNA is TGTGCCAGCAGTACTAGCGGAACTTCCTACGAGCAGTACTTC. The encoded protein is CASSTSGTSYEQYF.

This clonotype was observed a handful of times. This chain links TRBV28 with TRBJ2-5; the D gene is possibly TRBD2 (5 bases). Germline V lookup: CDR1 MDHEN, CDR2 SYDVKM. The CDR3 has 14 amino acids. V was shortened by 6 bases and J by 5 bases, with 16 bases between the two germline ends. CDR3 in amino acids: CASRRAQFGETQYF. The DNA for the CDR3 is TGTGCCAGCAGGAGGGCACAGTTCGGGGAGACCCAGTACTTC.

Details on this clonotype: A much larger clone lies one base from this, so it may be a read error. This sequence joins TRBV20-1 and TRBJ2-2; no definite D call. CDR3 size: 12 residues. Germline loops: CDR1 DFQATT, CDR2 SNEGSKA (reference sequence). CDR3 nucleotides: TGCAGTGTTAGACAGAACACCGGGGAGCTGTTTTTT. Translated: CSVRQNTGELFF.

About this clonotype itself: It is likely a read error, because the conserved phenylalanine at the end of the CDR3 is missing. The V gene is TRBV29-1, the J gene TRBJ1-1; 7 bases agree with TRBD1. The CDR3 length is 13 residues. From germline, CDR1 is SQVTM and CDR2 ANQGSEA. CDR3 bases: TGCAGCGTCGAGGGGGCATCGAACATTGAAGCTTTCCTT. Protein sequence: CSVEGASNIEAFL.

This clonotype was counted only a few times. Being one base from a much bigger clone, this may be a read error. The chain employs TRBV12-3 or TRBV12-4 and TRBJ2-7; 10 positions match TRBD1. The length of the CDR3 is 14 residues. V lost 5 bases, J lost 5 bases, and 6 bases stayed unmatched. The CDR3 reads CASSVGQGMNEQYF. The CDR3 DNA sequence: TGTGCCAGCAGTGTGGGACAGGGGATGAACGAGCAGTACTTC.

This chain connects TRBV6-5 to TRBJ1-1; a possible D gene is TRBD1 (6 bases). This CDR3 is built from 15 residues. The V gene's germline CDR1 is MNHEY and CDR2 SVGAGI. The V end lost 9 bases, the J end lost 11 bases, and 28 bases lay between the germline ends. The CDR3 DNA follows: TGTGCCAGTGTAGTAGTAAGGGGGGGTGACGCCCTGGCTTTCTTT. This sequence encodes CASVVVRGGDALAFF.

Details on this clonotype: Since a much larger clone is just one base distant, this may be a read error. The chain uses TRBV20-1 and TRBJ2-7; no firm D call. Germline-derived CDR1 and CDR2 are DFQATT and SNEGSKA (reference sequence). The CDR3 consists of 16 residues. The V end was cut by 2 bases, the J end by 1 base, with 18 bases between. CDR3 residues: CSARSEDWLMSYEQYF. The CDR3 nucleotides read TGCAGTGCTAGATCAGAAGACTGGCTAATGTCCTACGAGCAGTACTTC.

Regarding this clonotype: At one of its ends the junction is not consistent with the germline gene, which may arise from a read error. This rearrangement joins TRBV12-3 or TRBV12-4 to TRBJ1-1; no firm D call. CDR3 size: 13 residues. The CDR3 protein is CASSLQRNTKAFF. The CDR3 bases are TGTGCCAGCAGCTTACAACGAAACACTAAAGCTTTCTTT.

The count of this clonotype is one. This sequence may be a read error, since a much larger clone differs from it by one base. Here the CDR3 DNA reads TGTGCCACCACCAGGGGGGTATGGACCACCGGGGAGCTGTTTTTT. Its protein product is CATTRGVWTTGELFF. The genes are TRBV6-1 and TRBJ2-2, with D possibly TRBD1 on 7 matching bases. V was clipped by 10 bases and J by 4 bases, with 19 bases between them. The germline CDR1 and CDR2 sequences are MNHNS and SASEGT. The CDR3 totals 15 residues.

In this sample, this clonotype turned up many times. V usage is TRBV30 and J usage is TRBJ1-1; weak D call: TRBD1 (5 bases). The V gene's germline CDR1 is GTSNPN and CDR2 SVGIG (reference sequence). Trimming shortened V by 3 bases and J by 1 base, and 6 bases separated the two germline ends. There are 12 residues in the CDR3. Here the CDR3 DNA reads TGTGCCTGGAGAAGGGGGAACACTGAAGCTTTCTTT. Protein: CAWRRGNTEAFF.

This clonotype is classed as medium-sized. The V call is TRBV4-1, the J call TRBJ2-3, with D tentatively TRBD1 (5 bases). The CDR3 spans 14 residues. Germline V gives CDR1 MGHRA, CDR2 YSYEKL. Trimming took 5 bases from V and 3 from J, leaving 12 bases between them. In nucleotides, the CDR3 is TGCGCCAGCAGCTCCCAGGGCTATACAGATACGCAGTATTTT. This codes for CASSSQGYTDTQYF.

This chain joins TRBV11-2 and TRBJ2-3, with 7 bases fitting TRBD2. This CDR3 contains 18 residues. The germline CDR1 and CDR2 sequences are SGHAT and FQNNGV. J gave up 1 base and V 2 bases, and 12 bases lay outside the gene matches. In DNA, the CDR3 is TGTGCCAGCAGCTTATCTAGTGCGGGAGTACGAGGCACAGATACGCAGTATTTT. Protein sequence: CASSLSSAGVRGTDTQYF.

This chain joins TRBV20-1 and TRBJ2-5; D may be TRBD1 (5 bases). CDR3 size: 13 residues. In germline, CDR1 is DFQATT, CDR2 SNEGSKA (reference sequence). CDR3 sequence (DNA): TGCAGAGCTGGGGCCGCCGACCATCGGACCCAGTACTTC. Protein product: CRAGAADHRTQYF.

The V call is TRBV5-1, the J call TRBJ1-6; D remains unclear. Germline loops: CDR1 SGHRS, CDR2 YFSETQ. The CDR3 spans 13 residues. Trimming stripped 0 bases from V and 10 bases from J, with 8 bases between. The CDR3 here is CASSLDGESPLHF. The CDR3 nucleotides are TGCGCCAGCAGCTTGGATGGGGAATCACCCCTCCACTTT.